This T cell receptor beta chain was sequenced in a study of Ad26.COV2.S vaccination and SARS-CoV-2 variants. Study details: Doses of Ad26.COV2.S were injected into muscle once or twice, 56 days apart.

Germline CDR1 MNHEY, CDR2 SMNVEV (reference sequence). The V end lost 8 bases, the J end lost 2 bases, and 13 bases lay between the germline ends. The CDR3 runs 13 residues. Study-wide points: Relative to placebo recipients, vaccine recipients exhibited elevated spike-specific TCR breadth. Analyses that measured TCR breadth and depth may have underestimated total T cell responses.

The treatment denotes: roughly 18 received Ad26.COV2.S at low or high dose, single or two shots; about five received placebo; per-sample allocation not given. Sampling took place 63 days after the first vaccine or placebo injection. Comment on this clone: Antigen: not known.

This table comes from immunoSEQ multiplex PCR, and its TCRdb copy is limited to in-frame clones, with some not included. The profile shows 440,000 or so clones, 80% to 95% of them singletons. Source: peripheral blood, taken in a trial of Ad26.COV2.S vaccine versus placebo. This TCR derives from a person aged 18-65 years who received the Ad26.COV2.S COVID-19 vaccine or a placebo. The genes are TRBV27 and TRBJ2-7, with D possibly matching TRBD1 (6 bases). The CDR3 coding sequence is TGTGCCAGCTTTGGACAGACAACCTACGAGCAGTACTTC. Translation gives CASFGQTTYEQYF.